A single sample is the source of the 24 T cell receptor beta chains below, sequenced in a study of T cell repertoires in cytomegalovirus infection. These receptors lack a known antigen. Each CDR3 protein gets one entry after TCRdb re-called the reads with MiXCR. The data contain a few hundred thousand distinct CDR3 sequences, roughly 46% of them seen just once; the ten biggest clones take up 43%. The sequences come from cultured PBMCs, collected from culture after CMV antigen stimulation. Receptors were obtained from a human donor in good health (CMV status not recorded). Some clones in this sample may be carry-over from other donors' samples.

The chain has TRBV5-4 and TRBJ2-3; D tentatively fits TRBD1 or TRBD2 (5 bases each). The CDR3 totals 15 residues. CDR1 is SGHNT, CDR2 YYREEE, per germline (reference sequence). The V gene lost 0 bases and the J gene lost 4 bases, with 12 bases spanning the gap. Here the CDR3 reads CASSLGGTRPDTQYF. The CDR3 DNA sequence: TGTGCCAGCAGCTTGGGTGGGACCCGCCCAGATACGCAGTATTTT.

The V call is TRBV7-6, the J call TRBJ1-1; no reliable D call. CDR3 size: 13 residues. The germline V gene encodes CDR1 SGHVS and CDR2 FNYEAQ. Trimming removed 0 bases at V and 7 bases at J, with 9 bases between. CDR3 coding DNA: TGTGCCAGCAGCTTAGCAGTGGGGTATGAAGCTTTCTTT. Amino acids: CASSLAVGYEAFF.

This chain joins TRBV7-2 and TRBJ2-7; 10 bases are a match to TRBD1. This CDR3 is 15 amino acids long. Germline V gene sequence: CDR1 SGHTA, CDR2 FQGNSA. J lost 6 bases, V lost 5 bases, and 10 bases had no gene match. The CDR3 coding sequence is TGTGCCAGCAGCAAGCTTGGGACAGGGGTTGTCGAGCAGTACTTC. This codes for CASSKLGTGVVEQYF.

The rearrangement uses TRBV7-6 and TRBJ1-2; D is perhaps TRBD1 (5 bases). The V gene lost 5 bases and the J gene lost 5 bases, with 18 bases spanning the gap. The V gene's germline CDR1 is SGHVS and CDR2 FNYEAQ. The CDR3 has 15 residues. CDR3 in amino acids: CASSPQGLLSYGYTF. The CDR3 DNA follows: TGTGCCAGCAGCCCCCAGGGATTACTCTCTTATGGCTACACCTTC.

As concerns this clonotype: At one of its ends the junction is not consistent with the germline gene, which may arise from a read error. The chain is built from TRBV12-3 or TRBV12-4 and TRBJ2-1; D may be TRBD1 (6 bases). The CDR3 is 17 residues long. CDR3 DNA sequence: TGTGCCAACAGTTTATTAAGACAGGTTGCCCTAAGGAATGAGCAGTTCTTC. It yields the protein CANSLLRQVALRNEQFF.

V usage is TRBV11-2 and J usage is TRBJ2-1, with D uncertain. The germline CDR1 and CDR2 sequences are SGHAT and FQNNGV. The V gene lost 5 bases and the J gene lost 3 bases, with 8 bases spanning the gap. CDR3 size: 13 residues. In nucleotides, the CDR3 is TGTGCCAGCAGCACATTACTCTACAATGAGCAGTTCTTC. Encoded protein: CASSTLLYNEQFF.

V and J are TRBV6-2 or TRBV6-3 and TRBJ1-4; 7 nucleotides line up with TRBD1. Germline V CDR1 and CDR2: MNHEY, SVGEGT. The length of the CDR3 is 22 residues. The V and J ends lost 6 bases and 3 bases, in that order; junction bases with no gene match: 28. The CDR3 bases are TGTGCCAGCAGGACACATTCGACCGGGACAGCCTACTGGGGAAGAGCTAATGAAAAACTGTTTTTT. Translating it yields CASRTHSTGTAYWGRANEKLFF.

This clonotype was found a few times. This chain joins TRBV6-2 or TRBV6-3 and TRBJ2-1; D not certain. The V end lost 5 bases, the J end lost 0 bases, and 8 bases lay between the germline ends. Germline-derived CDR1 and CDR2 are MNHEY and SVGEGT. The CDR3 is 14 amino acids. DNA of the CDR3: TGTGCCAGCAGTGATCGAAGCTCCTACAATGAGCAGTTCTTC. Amino acid sequence: CASSDRSSYNEQFF.

The chain recombines TRBV6-2 or TRBV6-3 with TRBJ1-1; 7 positions agree with TRBD1. The CDR3 has 17 amino acids. In germline, CDR1 is MNHEY, CDR2 SVGEGT. Trimming took 2 bases from V and 5 from J; bases not matched to a gene: 14. CDR3 bases: TGTGCCAGCAGTTACAGCATAGACAGGGAAGGAGAAACTGAAGCTTTCTTT. It is translated as CASSYSIDREGETEAFF.

This clonotype was observed a handful of times. The J gene is TRBJ1-2, the V gene TRBV6-2 or TRBV6-3; D is undetermined. Germline V gives CDR1 MNHEY, CDR2 SVGEGT. CDR3 size: 15 residues. With 0 bases removed from V and 3 bases from J, the gap between germline ends came to 11 bases. The CDR3: CASSYSGSPYYGYTF. Written as DNA, the CDR3 is TGTGCCAGCAGTTACTCGGGCAGCCCTTACTATGGCTACACCTTC.

Regarding this clonotype: The junction departs from germline at one end; a sequencing error may be responsible. The chain recombines TRBV4-1 with TRBJ2-3; D is undetermined. Germline V gene lookup returns CDR1 MGHRA and CDR2 YSYEKL. The CDR3 contains 15 residues. The chain's CDR3 is CASSQDGLYTDTQYF. For the CDR3, the DNA is TGCGCCAGCAGCCAAGATGGTCTTTACACAGACACGCAGTATTTT.

This clonotype turned up a few times. J is TRBJ1-3 and V is TRBV7-8; possibly TRBD1 for D (5 bases). The V gene's germline CDR1 is SGHVS and CDR2 FQNEAQ. V gave up 5 bases and J gave up 3 bases, with 14 bases separating them. This CDR3 region has 15 residues. The CDR3 DNA follows: TGTGCCAGCAGCCTTTGGACAAGTGATGGAAACACCATATATTTT. Translated, it gives CASSLWTSDGNTIYF.

V usage is TRBV28 and J usage is TRBJ2-3; D is ambiguous. V was clipped by 4 bases and J by 3 bases, with 8 bases between them. Germline loops: CDR1 MDHEN, CDR2 SYDVKM. This CDR3 has 13 amino acids. This chain's CDR3 is CASSWRPTDTQYF. The DNA for the CDR3 is TGTGCCAGCAGTTGGAGACCGACAGATACGCAGTATTTT.

This clonotype was counted a few times. The rearrangement links TRBV6-1 to TRBJ2-1; D remains ambiguous. Germline V gene lookup returns CDR1 MNHNS and CDR2 SASEGT. Trimming took 2 bases from V and 4 from J, leaving 9 bases between them. The CDR3 loop spans 14 amino acids. CDR3 residues: CASSEIGPYNEQFF. As DNA, the CDR3 is TGTGCCAGCAGTGAAATCGGACCGTACAATGAGCAGTTCTTC.

The genes are TRBV2 and TRBJ2-7; D not resolved. CDR1 and CDR2 (germline): SNHLY, FYNNEI. The CDR3 runs 12 residues. V was shortened by 8 bases and J by 4 bases, with 12 bases between the two germline ends. The CDR3 here is CASGVGDYEQYF. CDR3 sequence (DNA): TGTGCCAGCGGAGTTGGTGATTACGAGCAGTACTTC.

Concerning this clonotype itself: Germline and junction disagree at one end, which may indicate a read error. J is TRBJ1-3 and V is TRBV7-6; 7 bases are shared with TRBD1. From germline, CDR1 is SGHVS and CDR2 FNYEAQ. The CDR3 has 12 amino acids. This CDR3 reads CATADRSLTLDF. CDR3 sequence (DNA): TGTGCCACCGCGGACAGGTCCCTTACCCTGGATTTT.

This clonotype appeared once. CDR3 amino acids: CASSQVAGQNSPLHF. CDR3 in DNA: TGTGCCAGCAGCCAAGTGGCAGGACAGAATTCACCCCTCCACTTT. This chain links TRBV3-1 with TRBJ1-6, with TRBD1 as a possible D gene (6 bases). In germline, CDR1 is LGHDT, CDR2 YNNKEL (reference sequence). The V end was cut by 1 base, the J end by 7 bases, with 11 bases between. The CDR3 sequence is 15 residues long.

In its sample, this clonotype was seen a few times. The chain uses TRBV19 and TRBJ2-2; D is unresolved. V dropped 3 bases and J dropped 6 bases, with 5 bases sitting between them. Germline V lookup: CDR1 LNHDA, CDR2 SQIVND (reference sequence). The CDR3 runs 12 residues. CDR3 loop: CASSMLAGELFF. CDR3 sequence (DNA): TGTGCCAGTAGTATGTTGGCCGGGGAGCTGTTTTTT.

This clonotype has only a few counts. V usage is TRBV12-3 or TRBV12-4 and J usage is TRBJ2-3; TRBD1 is a possible D gene (6 bases). The length of the CDR3 is 15 residues. V was pared by 5 bases and J by 0 bases, with 12 bases between. The CDR3: CASSNGTTSTDTQYF. In DNA, the CDR3 is TGTGCCAGCAGTAACGGGACAACCAGCACAGATACGCAGTATTTT.

Only a few counts were recorded for this clonotype. This rearrangement joins TRBV7-2 to TRBJ1-2; D gene uncertain. Germline-derived CDR1 and CDR2 are SGHTA and FQGNSA. V dropped 5 bases and J dropped 2 bases, with 15 bases sitting between them. The CDR3 consists of 15 residues. Here the CDR3 DNA reads TGTGCCAGCAGCCCGAGATCCGGCAGCAACTATGGCTACACCTTC. As protein: CASSPRSGSNYGYTF.

This clonotype was seen only a few times. V gene TRBV12-3 or TRBV12-4 combines with J gene TRBJ2-7; no clear D. The CDR3 loop spans 13 amino acids. V was cut by 7 bases and J by 0 bases, with 10 bases left in between. DNA of the CDR3: TGTGCCAGCAAGGTCACGACCTCCTACGAGCAGTACTTC. Translating it yields CASKVTTSYEQYF.

The table lists this clonotype with a few counts. V gene TRBV7-8 combines with J gene TRBJ2-2; D possibly corresponds to TRBD1 (5 bases). Trimming took off 4 bases at V and 2 bases at J, with 11 bases between the two ends. Germline lookup yields CDR1 SGHVS and CDR2 FQNEAQ. This CDR3 is built from 15 residues. The CDR3 nucleotides are TGTGCCAGCAGCTATAGGACAACCAACACCGGGGAGCTGTTTTTT. Its translation is CASSYRTTNTGELFF.

The chain is built from TRBV4-1 and TRBJ2-3; D may be TRBD2 (6 bases). V was cut by 0 bases and J by 0 bases, with 16 bases left in between. The length of the CDR3 is 18 residues. The germline V gene has CDR1 MGHRA and CDR2 YSYEKL. The CDR3 nucleotides read TGCGCCAGCAGCCAAGAATTGCTAGCGCTCATTAGCACAGATACGCAGTATTTT. Its protein is CASSQELLALISTDTQYF.

This clonotype was recorded once. V usage is TRBV7-8 and J usage is TRBJ2-1; D is uncertain. V shed 2 bases and J shed 0 bases, with 14 bases lying between them. The CDR3 sequence is 17 residues long. Germline values: CDR1 SGHVS, CDR2 FQNEAQ. The CDR3 loop reads CASSLYTAASSYNEQFF. The CDR3 DNA reads as TGTGCCAGCAGCTTATACACGGCGGCGAGCTCCTACAATGAGCAGTTCTTC.